Following are 30 T cell receptor beta chains from one sample sequenced in a study of T cells in tuberculosis. Profiled with immunoSEQ multiplex PCR; TCRdb holds only in-frame clones, not every one. Altogether some 40,000 clones are present, approximately 95% being singletons, with the ten largest covering roughly 3.5%. Sequences were obtained from PBMCs. The source of these receptors is a donor between 10 and 29 years old with latent tuberculosis or without tuberculosis infection.

This clone was found once. The chain recombines TRBV4-3 with TRBJ2-5; 8 positions match TRBD2. There are 16 residues in the CDR3. J gave up 1 base and V 0 bases, and 4 bases lay outside the gene matches. Germline CDR1 reads LGHNA; CDR2 reads YSLEER. CDR3 loop: CASSQDKAGGQETQYF. CDR3 nucleotides: TGCGCCAGCAGCCAAGATAAGGCGGGGGGCCAAGAGACCCAGTACTTC.

The chain links TRBV4-2 to TRBJ2-1; 16 nucleotides align to TRBD2. V shed 0 bases, J shed 8 bases, and the junction held 10 bases outside the gene matches. CDR1 and CDR2 (germline): LGHNA, YNFKEQ. The CDR3 sequence is 19 residues long. CDR3 protein: CASSQDGEGLAGGLYEQFF. The CDR3 nucleotides read TGTGCCAGCAGCCAAGATGGAGAGGGACTAGCGGGGGGGCTCTATGAGCAGTTCTTC.

As DNA, the CDR3 is TGCGCCAGCAGCCAAGATCAGGTTTATAATTCACCCCTCCACTTT. Translation: CASSQDQVYNSPLHF. This chain uses TRBV4-3 with TRBJ1-6; D call uncertain. CDR1 is LGHNA and CDR2 is YSLEER in the germline V gene. There are 15 residues in the CDR3. V was cut by 0 bases and J by 4 bases, with 7 bases left in between.

The rearrangement joins TRBV6-6 to TRBJ2-7; 9 nucleotides match TRBD1. This CDR3 region has 16 residues. Germline trimming cut 2 bases from V and 3 bases from J; bases unmatched to any gene: 8. CDR1 is MNHNY, CDR2 SVGAGI, per germline (reference sequence). CDR3 nucleotides: TGTGCCAGCAGTTACCCGAAGGGACAGGGTAGCTACGAGCAGTACTTC. Translated, it gives CASSYPKGQGSYEQYF.

The chain uses TRBV18 and TRBJ1-2; D uncertain. Trimming pared 4 bases from V and 1 base from J, leaving 16 bases between. The CDR3 is 16 residues long. Germline values: CDR1 KGHSH, CDR2 LQKENI. CDR3: CASSQPGRDNNYGYTF. As DNA, the CDR3 is TGTGCCAGCTCACAGCCAGGACGGGATAATAACTATGGCTACACCTTC. Variable domain in full (rest from reference TRBV18 and TRBJ1-2): NAGVMQNPRHLVRRRGQEARLRCSPMKGHSHVYWYRQLPEEGLKFMVYLQKENIIDESGMPKERFSAEFPKEGPSILRIQQVVRGDSAAYFCASSQPGRDNNYGYTFGSGTRLTVV.

V and J are TRBV5-1 and TRBJ2-5, with 7 bases lining up with TRBD2. The CDR3 runs 15 residues. V trimming: 4 bases; J trimming: 5 bases; junction bases outside the gene matches: 11. Germline V gives CDR1 SGHRS, CDR2 YFSETQ. CDR3 loop: CASSGSGAVYETQYF. CDR3 DNA: TGCGCCAGCAGCGGGAGCGGGGCCGTGTACGAGACCCAGTACTTC.

The CDR3, as DNA: TGTGCCAGCAGTCCAAAGACTAGCGGGGGGGCCGAGACCCAGTACTTC. Encoded protein: CASSPKTSGGAETQYF. This chain connects TRBV27 to TRBJ2-5; 14 nucleotides agree with TRBD2. CDR3 length: 16 residues. Per the germline V gene, CDR1 is MNHEY and CDR2 is SMNVEV (reference sequence). The V and J ends lost 5 bases and 5 bases, in that order; junction bases with no gene match: 7.

The chain has TRBV5-4 and TRBJ1-2; the D is unclear. CDR1 and CDR2 from the germline V gene are SGHNT and YYREEE (reference sequence). The V gene lost 4 bases and the J gene lost 2 bases, with 12 bases spanning the gap. This CDR3 has 14 amino acids. CDR3 sequence (DNA): TGTGCCAGCAGCGCAGGACTGATAAACTATGGCTACACCTTC. Amino acid sequence: CASSAGLINYGYTF.

The chain combines TRBV27 with TRBJ1-1; D is undetermined. Between the trimmed V and J ends, which lost 6 bases and 0 bases, there was a span of 11 bases. The CDR3 loop spans 14 amino acids. Germline CDR1 MNHEY, CDR2 SMNVEV (reference sequence). The CDR3 coding sequence is TGTGCCAGCAGCTTCTCACAAGTGAACACTGAAGCTTTCTTT. It specifies CASSFSQVNTEAFF.

V is TRBV19 and J is TRBJ1-5; a possible D gene is TRBD1 (6 bases). CDR3 size: 17 residues. CDR1 and CDR2 from the germline V gene are LNHDA and SQIVND (reference sequence). The V and J ends lost 6 bases and 4 bases respectively, with 22 bases between them. The CDR3 is CASRHREGRVRNQPQHF. Here the CDR3 DNA reads TGTGCCAGTAGACACAGGGAGGGGAGGGTACGGAATCAGCCCCAGCATTTT.

The CDR3 loop is CASSAGVETQYF. Here the CDR3 DNA reads TGTGCCAGCAGCGCCGGGGTAGAGACCCAGTACTTC. The J gene is TRBJ2-5, the V gene TRBV13, with D possibly matching TRBD2 (5 bases). CDR1 is PRHDT, CDR2 FYEKMQ, per germline (reference sequence). The CDR3 extends over 12 amino acids. Between the trimmed V and J ends, which lost 5 bases and 4 bases, there was a span of 8 bases.

The rearrangement links TRBV7-9 to TRBJ2-5; the match to TRBD1 covers 7 bases. The CDR3 loop spans 15 amino acids. Germline-derived CDR1 and CDR2 are SEHNR and FQNEAQ (reference sequence). With 5 bases clipped from V and 1 base from J, the junction kept 7 bases outside the gene matches. The DNA of the CDR3 is TGTGCCAGCAGCCAGATATGGGACAGCCAAGAGACCCAGTACTTC. This sequence encodes CASSQIWDSQETQYF.

The chain couples TRBV27 to TRBJ2-3; 9 positions match TRBD1. Germline CDR1 reads MNHEY; CDR2 reads SMNVEV (reference sequence). This CDR3 has 16 residues. V trimming: 1 base; J trimming: 2 bases; junction bases outside the gene matches: 4. CDR3 protein: CASSLFGQGITDTQYF. The CDR3 region has the DNA TGTGCCAGCAGTTTATTTGGACAGGGGATCACAGATACGCAGTATTTT.

This clone appeared once. The rearrangement uses TRBV7-2 and TRBJ2-2; TRBD2 matches at 7 bases. The CDR3 loop spans 17 amino acids. Looked up from germline, CDR1 is SGHTA and CDR2 is FQGNSA. V lost 3 bases and J lost 1; bases outside the gene matches: 8. CDR3 sequence reads: CASSFSAGGGNTGELFF. Written as DNA, the CDR3 is TGTGCCAGCAGCTTTAGCGCGGGCGGGGGGAACACCGGGGAGCTGTTTTTT.

The chain employs TRBV4-1 and TRBJ1-2, with D possibly TRBD1 on 5 matching bases. V lost 1 base and J 3 bases, leaving 12 bases between the germline ends. CDR3 size: 15 residues. Germline loops: CDR1 MGHRA, CDR2 YSYEKL. This chain's CDR3 is CASSQVRGSDYGYTF. Here the CDR3 DNA reads TGCGCCAGCAGCCAAGTTAGGGGCTCGGACTATGGCTACACCTTC.

This chain joins TRBV27 and TRBJ2-7, with 8 bases matching TRBD1. The V gene end was trimmed by 6 bases and the J gene end by 1 base; junction bases not matched to a gene: 5. The CDR3 contains 14 residues. CDR1 and CDR2 from the germline V gene are MNHEY and SMNVEV (reference sequence). CDR3 sequence: CASSTGTGSYEQYF. The DNA for the CDR3 is TGTGCCAGCAGCACCGGGACAGGATCCTACGAGCAGTACTTC.

The chain has TRBV6-5 and TRBJ1-1; D is possibly TRBD1 (5 bases). The CDR3 has 11 amino acids. The germline gives CDR1 MNHEY, CDR2 SVGAGI. V dropped 7 bases and J dropped 4 bases, with 7 bases sitting between them. The CDR3 sequence: CASTGGTEAFF. The CDR3 region has the DNA TGTGCCAGCACCGGGGGCACTGAAGCTTTCTTT.

This sequence joins TRBV4-3 and TRBJ2-1; maybe TRBD2 (6 bases). Germline CDR1 is LGHNA and CDR2 is YSLEER. Trimming left V 1 base short and J 3 bases short, with 10 bases between. There are 15 residues in the CDR3. CDR3 sequence reads: CASSQAGGLYNEQFF. The DNA for the CDR3 is TGCGCCAGCAGCCAAGCCGGGGGACTCTACAATGAGCAGTTCTTC.

This clone occurred once. The chain employs TRBV10-3 and TRBJ2-6, with TRBD1 as a possible D gene (6 bases). CDR3 length equals 16 residues. The germline V gene encodes CDR1 ENHRY and CDR2 SYGVKD. V shed 8 bases and J shed 0 bases, with 14 bases lying between them. CDR3 nucleotides: TGTGCCATCGGCGGGCAGGGGACCTCTGGGGCCAACGTCCTGACTTTC. Protein: CAIGGQGTSGANVLTF.

V and J are TRBV29-1 and TRBJ2-5; D might be TRBD1 (6 bases). CDR1 SQVTM and CDR2 ANQGSEA come from the germline V gene. The length of the CDR3 is 15 residues. V was clipped by 6 bases and J by 1 base, with 18 bases between them. The DNA for the CDR3 is TGCAGCGTCAGGGGTGGCTCTCGGATCCAAGAGACCCAGTACTTC. Amino acid sequence: CSVRGGSRIQETQYF. The variable domain in full, with the rest retrieved from reference TRBV29-1 and TRBJ2-5, is SAVISQKPSRDICQRGTSLTIQCQVDSQVTMMFWYRQQPGQSLTLIATANQGSEATYESGFVIDKFPISRPNLTFSTLTVSNMSPEDSSIYLCSVRGGSRIQETQYFGPGTRLLVL.

The CDR3 DNA reads as TGCAGCGTTGACCGACAGGAGGGCTACACCTTC. This translates into CSVDRQEGYTF. The chain employs TRBV29-1 and TRBJ1-2; weak D call: TRBD1 (6 bases). V shed 3 bases and J shed 8 bases, with 10 bases lying between them. The CDR3 is made up of 11 amino acids. Per the germline V gene, CDR1 is SQVTM and CDR2 is ANQGSEA. Complete variable domain (other parts from reference TRBV29-1 and TRBJ1-2): SAVISQKPSRDICQRGTSLTIQCQVDSQVTMMFWYRQQPGQSLTLIATANQGSEATYESGFVIDKFPISRPNLTFSTLTVSNMSPEDSSIYLCSVDRQEGYTFGSGTRLTVV.

The chain recombines TRBV28 with TRBJ1-1; TRBD1 agrees at 7 bases. The CDR3 length is 17 residues. The junction had 8 bases not matched to a gene; V was cut back by 1 base and J by 0 bases. The germline V gene encodes CDR1 MDHEN and CDR2 SYDVKM. CDR3 nucleotide sequence: TGTGCCAGCAGTTTATTAAGGACAGGAGGATTGAACACTGAAGCTTTCTTT. Translated: CASSLLRTGGLNTEAFF.

The chain recombines TRBV2 with TRBJ2-3; no clear D gene. Germline V lookup: CDR1 SNHLY, CDR2 FYNNEI. V lost 6 bases and J lost 1, with 11 bases in between. The length of the CDR3 is 14 residues. CDR3 DNA: TGTGCCAGCAGCCGTGAGCTTCGCACAGATACGCAGTATTTT. Translated: CASSRELRTDTQYF.

The chain carries TRBV18 and TRBJ2-5, with D possibly TRBD1 on 6 matching bases. The V gene lost 1 base and the J gene lost 1 base, with 10 bases spanning the gap. CDR1 is KGHSH and CDR2 is LQKENI in the germline V gene. The CDR3 is 15 amino acids. The CDR3 sequence is CASSPRLQGQETQYF. The CDR3 DNA is TGTGCCAGCTCACCACGGCTACAGGGCCAAGAGACCCAGTACTTC.

This chain connects TRBV4-1 to TRBJ1-2; TRBD1 might be the D (5 bases). The CDR3 totals 15 residues. Between the trimmed V and J ends, which lost 1 base and 7 bases, there was a span of 16 bases. The germline V gene has CDR1 MGHRA and CDR2 YSYEKL. The CDR3 reads CASSQGQQARSGYTF. The CDR3 DNA is TGCGCCAGCAGCCAAGGGCAACAGGCTCGGTCTGGCTACACCTTC.

The genes are TRBV28 and TRBJ1-1; no reliable D call. Germline values: CDR1 MDHEN, CDR2 SYDVKM. The CDR3 extends over 15 amino acids. With 3 bases removed from V and 4 bases from J, the gap between germline ends came to 15 bases. The CDR3 DNA follows: TGTGCCAGCAGTTTTAGCGGAGTACCTGCCACTGAAGCTTTCTTT. Protein: CASSFSGVPATEAFF.

The V and J genes are TRBV7-8 and TRBJ2-2, with D perhaps matching TRBD1 (6 bases). V lost 5 bases to trimming and J lost 8 bases, with 21 bases between them. The CDR3 is made up of 16 amino acids. The germline V gene encodes CDR1 SGHVS and CDR2 FQNEAQ. The DNA for the CDR3 is TGTGCCAGCAGCCCTCAAGGCAGGGGTGGGCCGGGGGAGCTGTTTTTT. Amino acid sequence: CASSPQGRGGPGELFF.

This clone came up once. This sequence joins TRBV28 and TRBJ1-3; no clear D gene. Germline lookup yields CDR1 MDHEN and CDR2 SYDVKM. The CDR3 runs 12 residues. The V end was cut by 3 bases, the J end by 4 bases, with 4 bases between. As DNA, the CDR3 is TGTGCCAGCAGTTTCGCGGGAAACACCATATATTTT. This sequence encodes CASSFAGNTIYF.

V is TRBV28 and J is TRBJ1-5; TRBD1 aligns across 8 bases. With 5 bases clipped from V and 4 bases from J, the junction kept 7 bases outside the gene matches. The germline gives CDR1 MDHEN, CDR2 SYDVKM. There are 15 residues in the CDR3. The CDR3 coding sequence is TGTGCCAGCAGTAGTGCAGGGGGCCCTAATCAGCCCCAGCATTTT. This codes for CASSSAGGPNQPQHF.

This sequence joins TRBV12-5 and TRBJ2-7; weak D call: TRBD1 (5 bases). Deletions cut 7 bases from V and 4 bases from J, with 17 bases between. The CDR3 loop spans 14 amino acids. The V gene's germline CDR1 is LGHNT and CDR2 FRNRAP. The CDR3 region is CASVLGHGRYEQYF. The CDR3 DNA reads TGTGCTAGTGTCCTGGGGCACGGAAGGTACGAGCAGTACTTC. The entire variable domain, with the rest obtained from reference TRBV12-5 and TRBJ2-7, is as follows: DARVTQTPRHKVTEMGQEVTMRCQPILGHNTVFWYRQTMMQGLELLAYFRNRAPLDDSGMPKDRFSAEMPDATLATLKIQPSEPRDSAVYFCASVLGHGRYEQYFGPGTRLTVT.